Below, one T cell receptor (beta chain) is given with its context. The data belong to a study of control samples from healthy donors and cancer patients. The V gene's germline CDR1 is MNHNS and CDR2 SASEGT. V lost 3 bases to trimming and J lost 0 bases, with 9 bases between them. The CDR3 covers 15 residues. Assay used: immunoSEQ multiplex PCR; TCRdb lists only in-frame clones, some missing. The sample contains 150,000 to 200,000 clones, approximately 90% of which appear only once. Sequencing was performed on blood. This clonotype was sampled from a woman younger than 45 in good health. The V gene is TRBV6-1, the J gene TRBJ1-3, with no clear D. CDR3 sequence reads: CASSEDEGSGNTIYF. The CDR3 DNA reads TGTGCCAGCAGTGAGGACGAGGGCTCTGGAAACACCATATATTTT.